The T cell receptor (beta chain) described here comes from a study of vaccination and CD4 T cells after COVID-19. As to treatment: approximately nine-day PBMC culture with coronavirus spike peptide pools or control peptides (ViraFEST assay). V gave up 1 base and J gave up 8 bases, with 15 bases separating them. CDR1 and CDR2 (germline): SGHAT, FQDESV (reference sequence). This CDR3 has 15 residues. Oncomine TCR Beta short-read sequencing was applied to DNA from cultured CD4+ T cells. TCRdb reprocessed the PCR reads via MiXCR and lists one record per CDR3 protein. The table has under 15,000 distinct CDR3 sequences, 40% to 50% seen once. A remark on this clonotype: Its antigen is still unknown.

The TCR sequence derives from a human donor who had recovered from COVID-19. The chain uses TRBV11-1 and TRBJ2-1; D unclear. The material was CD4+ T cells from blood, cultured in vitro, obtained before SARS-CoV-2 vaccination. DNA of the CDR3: TGTGCCAGCAGCTTAGGATTTTTCGGCGGCGATGAGCAGTTCTTC. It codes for CASSLGFFGGDEQFF.